These T cell receptor beta chains were read from a single sample in a study of blood T cell repertoires in COVID-19. TCRdb's copy holds only in-frame clones and misses some; the assay was immunoSEQ multiplex PCR. Here the sample spans over 85,000 clones, roughly 90% being singletons. Sequencing was done on a sample of peripheral blood. The receptors here all came from a woman aged 45-60 years with COVID-19, enrolled during active disease. Both conserved end residues are part of each CDR3. D genes are given only for firm matches. Not all rows give a size; the values are once, few, many and, for expanded clones, a class.

- | TRBJ2-7 | - | TRBV11-3 | TGTGCCAGCAGCTTAAGCGTCGAGCAGTACTTC | CASSLSVEQYF
TRBD2 | TRBJ2-3 | - | TRBV4-2 | TGTGCCGCAGGCGGCGGGGGGCAGCCTAGCACAGATACGCAGTATTTT | CAAGGGGQPSTDTQYF
- | TRBJ1-1 | - | TRBV21-1 | TGTGCCAGCAGCAAAACACAGGGTGAGGCTAACACTGAAGCTTTCTTT | CASSKTQGEANTEAFF
- | TRBJ2-2 | - | TRBV30 | TGTGCCTGGGGGGGCTCTGCCAACACCGGGGAGCTGTTTTTT | CAWGGSANTGELFF
- | TRBJ2-6 | once | TRBV19 | TGTGCCAGTAGAGCTATAGAAGGGGCCAACGTCCTGACTTTC | CASRAIEGANVLTF
- | TRBJ1-1 | once | TRBV6-1 | TGTGCCAGCAGTGATGGGAGGCGCGGTGACACTGAAGCTTTCTTT | CASSDGRRGDTEAFF
- | TRBJ1-2 | once | TRBV6-2/TRBV6-3 | TGTGCCAGCAGTTACGGACAGTTATATGGCTACACCTTC | CASSYGQLYGYTF
- | TRBJ2-3 | - | TRBV9 | TGTGCCAGCAGCGTAGACCCCGGGACTGGCACAGATACGCAGTATTTT | CASSVDPGTGTDTQYF
- | TRBJ2-1 | - | TRBV12-5 | TGTGCTAGTGGGTTACAGGGAAATGAGCAGTTCTTC | CASGLQGNEQFF
TRBD2 | TRBJ2-3 | - | TRBV5-1 | TGCGCCAGCAGCCCCTCTAGCGGGGACATCAGAGCGGTGTATTTT | CASSPSSGDIRAVYF
TRBD2 | TRBJ2-3 | - | TRBV4-2 | TGTGCCAGCAGCCAGGATCTAGCGGGGGGGCTCGCAGATACGCAGTATTTT | CASSQDLAGGLADTQYF
- | TRBJ1-3 | - | TRBV19 | TGTGCCAGTAGTGTCGACAGTGTCTCTGGAAACACCATATATTTT | CASSVDSVSGNTIYF
TRBD1 | TRBJ2-5 | once | TRBV12-5 | TGTGCTAGTGGGCTGACAGGGGGCGGGGAGACCCAGTACTTC | CASGLTGGGETQYF
- | TRBJ2-3 | - | TRBV19 | TGTGCCAGTAGTATAAGGACAGCTAGCACAGATACGCAGTATTTT | CASSIRTASTDTQYF
TRBD2 | TRBJ2-5 | - | TRBV29-1 | TGCAGCGTTGAGGGACTAGTCCAAGAGACCCAGTACTTC | CSVEGLVQETQYF
- | TRBJ2-5 | few | TRBV11-3 | TGTGCCAGCAGCTTAAGCGGCGGGGAGACCCAGTACTTC | CASSLSGGETQYF
- | TRBJ1-3 | - | TRBV2 | TGTGCCAGCAGAGAGCGGACTGGAAACACCATATATTTT | CASRERTGNTIYF
TRBD1 | TRBJ1-1 | - | TRBV19 | TGTGCCAGTAGCCGGACAGGAAACACTGAAGCTTTCTTT | CASSRTGNTEAFF
TRBD1 | TRBJ1-5 | once | TRBV3-1/TRBV3-2 | TGTGCCAGCAGCCAAAGGTCGACAGGGGCCCAAAATCAGCCCCAGCATTTT | CASSQRSTGAQNQPQHF
- | TRBJ1-1 | - | TRBV3-1/TRBV3-2 | TGTGCCAGCAGCCAAACGGGAAGCATGAACACTGAAGCTTTCTTT | CASSQTGSMNTEAFF
TRBD1 | TRBJ2-1 | - | TRBV28 | TGTGCCAGCAAAGAACAGGGGGACAATGAGCAGTTCTTC | CASKEQGDNEQFF
- | TRBJ2-7 | - | TRBV11-2 | TGTGCCAGCAGCTTAGATCATCCAGGGCCCGAGCAGTACTTC | CASSLDHPGPEQYF